What follows are 25 T cell receptor beta chains derived from one specimen sequenced in a study of blood T cells in healthy people across ages. With a J-beta primer mix and a sample-barcoded 5' primer, a second PCR ran about 7 to 11 cycles. Using its own MiXCR run on the 5' RACE reads, TCRdb lists one record per CDR3 protein. The data hold some 750,000 distinct CDR3 sequences, with 22% observed a single time. Specimen: blood. The receptors derive from a man between 65 and 85 years old in good health.

There are a few counts of this clonotype. This chain joins TRBV6-5 and TRBJ2-1; D is undetermined. Per the germline V gene, CDR1 is MNHEY and CDR2 is SVGAGI. V lost 7 bases and J 6 bases, leaving 13 bases between the germline ends. The CDR3 extends over 13 amino acids. CDR3 nucleotide sequence: TGTGCCAGCAAGACGGGTGGGTTCAATGAGCAGTTCTTC. Its protein is CASKTGGFNEQFF.

This clonotype was observed a handful of times. The chain uses TRBV7-2 and TRBJ2-7; 10 nucleotides line up with TRBD1. Per the germline V gene, CDR1 is SGHTA and CDR2 is FQGNSA. The CDR3 runs to 14 residues. Trimming removed 3 bases from V and 7 bases from J; junction bases left unmatched: 6. As DNA, the CDR3 is TGTGCCAGCAGCTTGGGACAGGGGCCCGTAGAGCAGTACTTC. Its protein product is CASSLGQGPVEQYF.

This clonotype has only a few counts. The V gene is TRBV29-1, the J gene TRBJ2-2; no firm D call. Germline V lookup: CDR1 SQVTM, CDR2 ANQGSEA. Trimming removed 4 bases from V and 6 bases from J, with 9 bases in between. The CDR3 is made up of 12 amino acids. The CDR3 sequence: CSVGENSGELFF. The CDR3 DNA follows: TGCAGCGTTGGAGAGAATTCCGGGGAGCTGTTTTTT.

The table lists this clonotype with a few counts. A much larger clone differs from this one at a single base, so this may be a read error. The V and J genes are TRBV6-6 and TRBJ1-5, with D maybe TRBD1 (5 bases). CDR3 length: 15 amino acids. The V gene's germline CDR1 is MNHNY and CDR2 SVGAGI (reference sequence). V gave up 5 bases and J gave up 6 bases, with 17 bases separating them. The chain's CDR3 is CASSKRDGEAQPQHF. The CDR3 region has the DNA TGTGCCAGCAGTAAAAGGGACGGGGAGGCTCAGCCCCAGCATTTT.

The rearrangement links TRBV7-9 to TRBJ2-5; 7 nucleotides agree with TRBD2. The CDR3 has 16 residues. Unmatched junction bases numbered 10, after V lost 4 bases and J lost 2 bases. The germline V gene has CDR1 SEHNR and CDR2 FQNEAQ (reference sequence). The CDR3 loop is CASSSRTSSVQETQYF. CDR3 nucleotide sequence: TGTGCCAGCAGCTCCAGGACTAGTAGCGTACAAGAGACCCAGTACTTC.

This clonotype was detected a few times. The rearrangement links TRBV6-5 to TRBJ1-2; a weak D match, TRBD1 (5 bases). V was cut by 0 bases and J by 4 bases, with 6 bases left in between. Germline assignment: CDR1 MNHEY and CDR2 SVGAGI. CDR3 size: 13 residues. For the CDR3, the DNA is TGTGCCAGCAGTTACTCAGGGACCTATGGCTACACCTTC. Protein: CASSYSGTYGYTF.

The V and J genes are TRBV7-2 and TRBJ2-3, with TRBD2 identical over 8 bases. J lost 4 bases, V lost 5 bases, and 17 bases had no gene match. This CDR3 is built from 18 residues. The germline V gene has CDR1 SGHTA and CDR2 FQGNSA. The CDR3 here is CASSIQVGAGTSSDTQYF. The CDR3 DNA reads as TGTGCCAGCAGCATCCAGGTTGGGGCCGGGACTAGTTCAGATACGCAGTATTTT.

The chain has TRBV5-1 and TRBJ2-1; D may be TRBD2 (6 bases). This CDR3 has 16 residues. The V gene lost 3 bases and the J gene lost 7 bases, with 20 bases spanning the gap. Germline V lookup: CDR1 SGHRS, CDR2 YFSETQ. The CDR3 sequence is CASSSLSPGVANEQFF. The CDR3 nucleotides are TGCGCCAGCAGCTCCCTCTCGCCGGGAGTAGCTAATGAGCAGTTCTTC.

The genes are TRBV6-6 and TRBJ2-5; the D is unclear. The DNA end is a closer match to TRBJ2-7, so the J assignment may be wrong. The germline CDR1 and CDR2 sequences are MNHNY and SVGAGI (reference sequence). CDR3 length: 13 residues. DNA for the CDR3: TGTGCCAGCAGTTACCGGGTGGGTTACGAGCAGTACTTC. As protein: CASSYRVGYEQYF.

V usage is TRBV7-2 and J usage is TRBJ2-5; tentative D call: TRBD2 (5 bases). Matching the DNA end better, TRBJ2-7 makes the J call doubtful. The CDR3 is 14 amino acids. The V gene's germline CDR1 is SGHTA and CDR2 FQGNSA. The CDR3 DNA reads TGTGCCAGCAGCTGGGAAGGGAGCTCCTACGAGCAGTACGTC. Protein sequence: CASSWEGSSYEQYV.

This clonotype has more than one count but fewer than ten. The V gene is TRBV12-3 or TRBV12-4, the J gene TRBJ1-5; TRBD1 is a possible D gene (6 bases). V shed 5 bases and J shed 4 bases, with 12 bases lying between them. The CDR3 extends over 14 amino acids. CDR3 amino acids: CASSRRDINQPQHF. As DNA, the CDR3 is TGTGCCAGCAGTAGACGGGACATTAATCAGCCCCAGCATTTT.

The chain links TRBV7-9 to TRBJ2-1, with 12 bases that match TRBD2. The germline V gene encodes CDR1 SEHNR and CDR2 FQNEAQ (reference sequence). V shed 6 bases and J 3 bases; nucleotides not matched to a gene: 3. CDR3 length equals 15 residues. CDR3 sequence (DNA): TGTGCCAGCAGAGAGGGACTAGCGGGCTACAATGAGCAGTTCTTC. This translates into CASREGLAGYNEQFF.

J is TRBJ1-1 and V is TRBV7-9, with D possibly matching TRBD1 (6 bases). Trimming shortened V by 3 bases and J by 5 bases, and 16 bases separated the two germline ends. Germline assignment: CDR1 SEHNR and CDR2 FQNEAQ (reference sequence). The CDR3 length is 15 residues. The DNA for the CDR3 is TGTGCCAGCAGCTTTTTGGGGGGCGTTAAGACTGAAGCTTTCTTT. Protein sequence: CASSFLGGVKTEAFF.

The chain is built from TRBV27 and TRBJ2-1, with 8 positions matching TRBD2. From germline, CDR1 is MNHEY and CDR2 SMNVEV (reference sequence). The CDR3 has 16 residues. Trimming removed 5 bases from V and 1 base from J; junction bases left unmatched: 7. CDR3 sequence reads: CASSRPTSGSYNEQFF. The CDR3 DNA is TGTGCCAGCAGTCGTCCCACTAGCGGTTCCTACAATGAGCAGTTCTTC.

This chain connects TRBV6-1 to TRBJ2-7; TRBD2 aligns across 8 bases. V lost 6 bases, J lost 6 bases, and 19 bases stayed unmatched. Germline lookup yields CDR1 MNHNS and CDR2 SASEGT. CDR3 length: 17 amino acids. The CDR3, as DNA: TGTGCCAGCAGCAGAGTACCCCTGGTGTTAGCGGGATTCGAGCAGTACGTC. This encodes CASSRVPLVLAGFEQYV.

The sample holds a few counts of this clonotype. The rearrangement joins TRBV28 to TRBJ1-1; tentatively, D is TRBD1 (6 bases). Per the germline V gene, CDR1 is MDHEN and CDR2 is SYDVKM. The CDR3 loop spans 13 amino acids. The V end lost 4 bases, the J end lost 6 bases, and 12 bases lay between the germline ends. CDR3 residues: CASSWEGGPEAFF. In DNA form, the CDR3 reads TGTGCCAGCAGTTGGGAGGGGGGGCCTGAAGCTTTCTTT.

This clonotype was detected only a few times. This chain uses TRBV20-1 with TRBJ2-1; TRBD1 matches at 10 bases. CDR3 size: 15 residues. CDR1 DFQATT and CDR2 SNEGSKA come from the germline V gene (reference sequence). V lost 5 bases and J lost 2; bases outside the gene matches: 6. Here the CDR3 DNA reads TGCAGTGCTCTCGGGGACAGGGGTACCTACAATGAGCAGTTCTTC. It is translated as CSALGDRGTYNEQFF.

A note on this clonotype: At one end, the junction sequence differs from germline, possibly due to a read error. The chain joins TRBV29-1 to TRBJ2-5; D call uncertain. The DNA end lines up better with TRBJ2-1; the J call may be wrong. This CDR3 is 14 amino acids long. Germline V gene lookup returns CDR1 SQVTM and CDR2 ANQGSEA. CDR3 region: CNVEVGLTPQAQFF. DNA for the CDR3: TGCAACGTTGAAGTTGGGTTAACTCCGCAAGCGCAGTTCTTC.

This clonotype was seen only a few times. The chain links TRBV29-1 to TRBJ2-5; 13 bases align to TRBD2. The J call may be wrong; the DNA end is better matched by TRBJ2-1. The CDR3 loop spans 17 amino acids. CDR1 and CDR2 (germline): SQVTM, ANQGSEA. This chain's CDR3 is CSVTGAAGTSGTNEQFF. The CDR3 DNA reads TGCAGCGTTACTGGGGCAGCCGGGACTAGCGGGACAAATGAGCAGTTCTTC.

This clonotype was seen a few times. The J gene is TRBJ2-1, the V gene TRBV9; D gene uncertain. The length of the CDR3 is 15 residues. Trimming cost V 0 bases and J 9 bases, with 16 bases left between them. The germline V gene has CDR1 SGDLS and CDR2 YYNGEE. CDR3 nucleotide sequence: TGTGCCAGCAGCGTAGGTTCCGTGCTCTCTCCTGAGCAGTTCTTC. Translated, it gives CASSVGSVLSPEQFF.

The rearrangement links TRBV5-1 to TRBJ1-1; weak D call: TRBD1 (6 bases). Germline CDR1 is SGHRS and CDR2 is YFSETQ. V gave up 4 bases and J gave up 5 bases, with 15 bases separating them. The CDR3 contains 14 residues. The CDR3, as DNA: TGCGCCAGCAGCGTGGGGGCGTGGGGAACTGAAGCTTTCTTT. Protein product: CASSVGAWGTEAFF.

The chain joins TRBV3-1 to TRBJ1-4; D gene unclear. V lost 4 bases, J lost 0 bases, and 9 bases lay in between. The CDR3 sequence is 15 residues long. In germline, CDR1 is LGHDT, CDR2 YNNKEL (reference sequence). Here the CDR3 reads CASSPPEATNEKLFF. CDR3 DNA sequence: TGTGCCAGCAGCCCCCCGGAAGCAACTAATGAAAAACTGTTTTTT.

V usage is TRBV3-1 and J usage is TRBJ1-2; maybe TRBD1 (5 bases). Germline V lookup: CDR1 LGHDT, CDR2 YNNKEL (reference sequence). The V gene lost 0 bases and the J gene lost 2 bases, with 7 bases spanning the gap. The CDR3 has 14 amino acids. This CDR3 reads CASSQEGVNYGYTF. The CDR3 coding sequence is TGTGCCAGCAGCCAAGAAGGGGTGAACTATGGCTACACCTTC.

The V and J genes are TRBV12-3 or TRBV12-4 and TRBJ1-2; possibly TRBD1 for D (5 bases). Deletions cut 6 bases from V and 1 base from J, with 15 bases between. There are 15 residues in the CDR3. Written as DNA, the CDR3 is TGTGCCAGCAGACCTGGGGGAGGGAGTAACTATGGCTACACCTTC. It yields the protein CASRPGGGSNYGYTF.

The rearrangement uses TRBV10-2 and TRBJ1-1, with D unclear. CDR3 size: 13 residues. The germline gives CDR1 WSHSY, CDR2 SAAADI. Trimming removed 0 bases at V and 0 bases at J, with 2 bases between. CDR3 in amino acids: CASSESVNTEAFF. In DNA form, the CDR3 reads TGCGCCAGCAGTGAGTCGGTGAACACTGAAGCTTTCTTT.